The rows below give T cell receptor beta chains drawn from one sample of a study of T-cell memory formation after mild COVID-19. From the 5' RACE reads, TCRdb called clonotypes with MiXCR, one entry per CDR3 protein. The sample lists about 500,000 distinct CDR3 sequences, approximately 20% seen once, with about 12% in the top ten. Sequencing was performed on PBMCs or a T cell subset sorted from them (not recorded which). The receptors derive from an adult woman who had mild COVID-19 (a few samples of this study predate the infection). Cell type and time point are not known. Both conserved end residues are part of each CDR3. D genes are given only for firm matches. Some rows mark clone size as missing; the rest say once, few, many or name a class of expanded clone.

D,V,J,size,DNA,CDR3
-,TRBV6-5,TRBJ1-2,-,TGTGCCAGCAGTAACGCCCTGGGCTATGGCTACACCTTC,CASSNALGYGYTF
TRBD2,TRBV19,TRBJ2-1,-,TGTGCCAGTAGTGCGGCTAGCGGGAGCAGAGGTGAGCAGTTCTTC,CASSAASGSRGEQFF
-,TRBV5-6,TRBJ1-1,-,TGTGCCAGCAGCTCGGGGTCCGGTCTCCGAGCTTTCTTT,CASSSGSGLRAFF
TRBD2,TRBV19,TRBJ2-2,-,TGTGCCAGTAGTATAAGCGGGAGTACCGGGGAGCTGTTTTTT,CASSISGSTGELFF
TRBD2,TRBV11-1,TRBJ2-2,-,TGTGCCAGCAGCATTATAGCGGGTCACACCACCGGGGAGCTGTTTTTT,CASSIIAGHTTGELFF
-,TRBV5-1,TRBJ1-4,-,TGCGCCAGCACCCCCTCGGGAGCTCTTAATGAAAAACTGTTTTTT,CASTPSGALNEKLFF
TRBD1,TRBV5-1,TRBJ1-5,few,TGCGCCAGCAGCCAAGGGACAGGGCAAAATCAGCCCCAGCATTTT,CASSQGTGQNQPQHF
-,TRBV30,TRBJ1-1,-,TGTGCCTGGAGTGTACGCAGTGAAGCTTTCTTT,CAWSVRSEAFF
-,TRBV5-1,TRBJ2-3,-,TGCGCCAGCAGCTTGGCCTCCCCAGCTCTCACAGATACGCAGTATTTT,CASSLASPALTDTQYF
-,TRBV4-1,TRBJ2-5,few,TGCGCCAGCAGCCAGGTCGGACTGCTCCAAGAGACCCAGTACTTC,CASSQVGLLQETQYF
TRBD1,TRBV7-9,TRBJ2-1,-,TGTGCCAGCAGCTTAGGGACAGGGGGCGTTGGGAATGAGCAGTTCTTC,CASSLGTGGVGNEQFF
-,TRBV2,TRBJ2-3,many,TGTGCCAGCAGTGAGGTAGCGGGACAGGGTGTCGGTGATACGCAGTATTTT,CASSEVAGQGVGDTQYF
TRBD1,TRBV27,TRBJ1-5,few,TGTGCCAGCAGTTTTGGGACAGGGGGAAGACAGCCCCAGCATTTT,CASSFGTGGRQPQHF
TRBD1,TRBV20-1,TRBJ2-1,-,TGCAGTGCTAGAGTGGGAGGGACAGGGGGTTACAATGAGCAGTTCTTC,CSARVGGTGGYNEQFF
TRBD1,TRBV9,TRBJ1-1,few,TGTGCCAGCAGCAACCCCGGGACAGGGGCGCCTGAAGCTTTCTTT,CASSNPGTGAPEAFF
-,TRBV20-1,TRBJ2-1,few,TGCAGTGCCCAACGGAACGGCAGGGGGGTTAATGAGCAGTTCTTC,CSAQRNGRGVNEQFF
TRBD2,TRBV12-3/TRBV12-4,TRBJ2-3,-,TGTGCCAGCAGTCCCCAGGCGGGAGGGCCTAGGACAGATACGCAGTATTTT,CASSPQAGGPRTDTQYF
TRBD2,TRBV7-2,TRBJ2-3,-,TGTGCCAGCAGCCCAGGACTAGCGGGTGGGACGCAGTATTTT,CASSPGLAGGTQYF
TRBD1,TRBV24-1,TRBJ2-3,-,TGTGCCACCAGTGATAGAAAGGGGGCGGATACGCAGTATTTT,CATSDRKGADTQYF
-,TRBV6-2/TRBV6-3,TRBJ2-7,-,TGTGCCAGCAGTTACTATGGACGGAATTTTTACGAGCAGTACTTC,CASSYYGRNFYEQYF
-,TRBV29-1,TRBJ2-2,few,TGCAGCGTTGAAAGGGGTGACCGGAACACCGGGGAGCTGTTTTTT,CSVERGDRNTGELFF
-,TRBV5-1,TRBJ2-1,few,TGCGCCAGCAGCTTGACTCACAATGAGCAGTTCTTC,CASSLTHNEQFF
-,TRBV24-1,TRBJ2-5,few,TGTGCCACCTCCCCCCGGGGGCCCCAAGAGACCCAGTACTTC,CATSPRGPQETQYF
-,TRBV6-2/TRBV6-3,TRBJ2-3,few,TGTGCCAGCAGTTACTCTGATAGTCGGGATACGCAGTATTTT,CASSYSDSRDTQYF
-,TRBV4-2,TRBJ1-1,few,TGTGCCAGCACCGGTCGGGACATGAACACTGAAGCTTTCTTT,CASTGRDMNTEAFF
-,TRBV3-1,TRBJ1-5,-,TGTGCCAGCAGCTCTCGCCCTTATGGCAATCAGCCCCAGCATTTT,CASSSRPYGNQPQHF
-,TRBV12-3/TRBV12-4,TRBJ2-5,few,TGTGCCAGCAGTTTGGGTCAGGGTATGGAGACCCAGTACTTC,CASSLGQGMETQYF
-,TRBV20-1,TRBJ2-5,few,TGCAGTGCTAACCCGAAGGGCAGGCAAGAGACCCAGTACTTC,CSANPKGRQETQYF
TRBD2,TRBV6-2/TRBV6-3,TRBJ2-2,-,TGTGCCAGCAGATATAGCGGGAGTGTGGCCGGGGAGCTGTTTTTT,CASRYSGSVAGELFF
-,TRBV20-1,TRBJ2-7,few,TGCAGTGCTGTGTTGTACAGGGCCCCTACCTACGAGCAGTACTTC,CSAVLYRAPTYEQYF
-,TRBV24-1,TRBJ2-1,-,TGTGCCACCAGTGATTTAGACCTAGCAGGCTACAATGAGCAGTTCTTC,CATSDLDLAGYNEQFF
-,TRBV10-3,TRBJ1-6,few,TGTGCCATCAGTGCAGACAGAGTCCTTTGGAATTCACCCCTCCACTTT,CAISADRVLWNSPLHF
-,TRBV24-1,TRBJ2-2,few,TGTGCCACCAGTGATTTGCAGAGGGGGGACACCGGGGAGCTGTTTTTT,CATSDLQRGDTGELFF
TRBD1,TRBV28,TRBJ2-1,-,TGTGCCAGCAGTTCGACCGGGACAGGGTTTTATGAGCAGTTCTTC,CASSSTGTGFYEQFF
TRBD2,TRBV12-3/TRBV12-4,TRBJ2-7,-,TGTGCCAGCAGTTCTTCTAGCGGGAGTTACTCCTACGAGCAGTACTTC,CASSSSSGSYSYEQYF
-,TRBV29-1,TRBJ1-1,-,TGCAGCGTTGAATGGGGGTTGAACACTGAAGCTTTCTTT,CSVEWGLNTEAFF
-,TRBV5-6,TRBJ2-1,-,TGTGCCAGCAGCTTGGTTGGGCTGATCAATGAGCAGTTCTTC,CASSLVGLINEQFF
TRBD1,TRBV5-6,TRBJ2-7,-,TGTGCCAGCAGCTTGGGGACAGGGTCCTTCTACGAGCAGTACTTC,CASSLGTGSFYEQYF
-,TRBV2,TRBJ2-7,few,TGTGCCAGCAGTGAACAGCAGATTAGCTCCTACGAGCAGTACTTC,CASSEQQISSYEQYF
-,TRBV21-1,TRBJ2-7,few,TGTGCCCGAGGTACGAACTACGAGCAGTACTTC,CARGTNYEQYF
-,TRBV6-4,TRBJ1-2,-,TGTGCCAGCAGTGACTCGATTGACGGGGGTGGCTACACCTTC,CASSDSIDGGGYTF
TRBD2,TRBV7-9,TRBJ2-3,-,TGTGCCAGCAGCTTAGTGCTTGGGACTAGCGCGAGATACACAGATACGCAGTATTTT,CASSLVLGTSARYTDTQYF
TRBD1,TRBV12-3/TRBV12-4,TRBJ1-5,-,TGTGCCAGCAGACAGGGGCAGGACAATCAGCCCCAGCATTTT,CASRQGQDNQPQHF
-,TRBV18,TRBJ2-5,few,TGTGCCAGCTCACCTTCCCGAGGCGGGACCGCGGAGACCCAGTACTTC,CASSPSRGGTAETQYF
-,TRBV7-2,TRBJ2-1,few,TGTGCCAGCAGCTTCGCGAATTACAATGAGCAGTTCTTC,CASSFANYNEQFF
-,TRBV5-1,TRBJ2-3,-,TGCGCCAGCAGCTATGGACCAAGCACAGATACGCAGTATTTT,CASSYGPSTDTQYF
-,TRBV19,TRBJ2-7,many,TGTGCCAGTAGTTCGGGGTCTCGGGACGAGCAGTACTTC,CASSSGSRDEQYF
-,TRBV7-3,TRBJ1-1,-,TGTGCCAGCAGCTTAACCGGGACCCGGGCCACTGAAGCTTTCTTT,CASSLTGTRATEAFF
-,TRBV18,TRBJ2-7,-,TGTGCCAGCTCACCGAACGGACTCTCCTACGAGCAGTACTTC,CASSPNGLSYEQYF
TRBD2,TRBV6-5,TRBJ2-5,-,TGTGCCAGCAGTTACTGGACTAGCGGGGAGCAAGAGACCCAGTACTTC,CASSYWTSGEQETQYF
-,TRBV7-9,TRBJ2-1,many,TGTGCCAGCAGCTTAGTTGGTTACAATGAGCAGTTCTTC,CASSLVGYNEQFF
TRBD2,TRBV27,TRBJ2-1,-,TGTGCCAGCAGTCCTATAGCGGGAGTGAATGAGCAGTTCTTC,CASSPIAGVNEQFF
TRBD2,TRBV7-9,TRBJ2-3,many,TGTGCCAGCAGCTTTGTAGCGGGAGTAGATACGCAGTATTTT,CASSFVAGVDTQYF
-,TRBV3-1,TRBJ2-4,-,TGTGCCAGCAGAGATTCGACAGTAGCCAAAAACATTCAGTACTTC,CASRDSTVAKNIQYF
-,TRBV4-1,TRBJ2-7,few,TGCGCCAGCAGCCAGGGCTTCAGGAGTCCCTACGAGCAGTACTTC,CASSQGFRSPYEQYF
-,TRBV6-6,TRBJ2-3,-,TGTGCCAGCAGTTCTCAGCCCGATAAAAGCACAGATACGCAGTATTTT,CASSSQPDKSTDTQYF
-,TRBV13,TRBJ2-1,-,TGTGCCACCCAAGGGGGAGGATCCTACAATGAGCAGTTCTTC,CATQGGGSYNEQFF
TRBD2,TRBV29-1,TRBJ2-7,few,TGCAGCGTCCACGGGACTAGCGGGAACCGGCCGTACTTC,CSVHGTSGNRPYF